This TCR beta chain was observed in a study of T-cell reconstitution after alpha-beta-depleted transplantation in children. Trimming shortened V by 10 bases and J by 5 bases, and 15 bases separated the two germline ends. CDR1 is ENHRY, CDR2 SYGVKD, per germline. The CDR3 is 13 amino acids. Unique molecular identifiers were incorporated when the TCRbeta library was constructed. TCRdb passed the PCR reads through MiXCR, listing each CDR3 protein once. The sample carries approximately 400,000 distinct CDR3 sequences, around 9.9% recorded once. In its sample, this clonotype was seen many times. The source is a human donor who donated a stem cell graft to a child with acute myeloid leukemia. This sequence joins TRBV10-3 and TRBJ2-1, with D maybe TRBD2 (6 bases). This material consisted of PBMCs from the stem cell graft donor, taken from the stem cell graft. The CDR3 spells CASGAHSDNEQFF. CDR3 sequence (DNA): TGTGCCAGCGGGGCCCACAGTGACAATGAGCAGTTCTTC.